These 27 T cell receptor beta chains originate from one sample sequenced in a study of blood T cells in healthy people across ages. Then a second PCR, running roughly 7 to 11 cycles, was carried out with a sample-barcoded 5' primer and a J-beta primer mix. TCRdb fed the 5' RACE reads into MiXCR, producing one record per CDR3 protein. The data contain fewer than 800,000 distinct CDR3 sequences, 20% to 30% of them seen just once; the ten biggest clones take up 9.4%. These data are also associated with another study on T cells of mothers and their children.

Sequenced input: blood. These receptors originate from a boy between 10 and 17 years old in good health.

The genes are TRBV29-1 and TRBJ2-7; 9 bases match TRBD1. Looked up from germline, CDR1 is SQVTM and CDR2 is ANQGSEA. J gave up 3 bases and V 7 bases, and 16 bases lay outside the gene matches. The CDR3 loop spans 16 amino acids. The chain's CDR3 is CSAFGQGQSLSYEQYF. CDR3 nucleotide sequence: TGCAGCGCCTTCGGACAGGGGCAATCTCTTAGCTACGAGCAGTACTTC.

This clonotype has only a few counts. This rearrangement joins TRBV11-2 to TRBJ2-1; 9 bases are a match to TRBD2. Losses at the gene ends were 6 bases for V and 2 bases for J; bases not matched to a gene: 17. CDR3 length equals 19 residues. In germline, CDR1 is SGHAT, CDR2 FQNNGV. For the CDR3, the DNA is TGTGCCAGCAGTTGGAGCGGGGGGCCCTTTGGAGGCGCCTACAATGAGCAGTTCTTC. Amino acid sequence: CASSWSGGPFGGAYNEQFF.

This chain connects TRBV29-1 to TRBJ2-5; 7 bases agree with TRBD2. This CDR3 is 11 amino acids long. Germline assignment: CDR1 SQVTM and CDR2 ANQGSEA. The CDR3, as DNA: TGCACAGCGGGGTCCGGGGAGACCCAGTACTTC. This gives the protein CTAGSGETQYF.

This clonotype was detected a few times. V and J are TRBV12-3 or TRBV12-4 and TRBJ1-3; D uncertain. The CDR3 contains 12 residues. Deletions cut 6 bases from V and 4 bases from J, with 7 bases between. The CDR3 sequence: CASRSRGNTIYF. In DNA form, the CDR3 reads TGTGCCAGCAGAAGCAGGGGAAACACCATATATTTT.

This clonotype was detected a few times. V and J are TRBV3-1 and TRBJ1-1, with TRBD1 identical over 7 bases. V gave up 4 bases and J gave up 1 base; unmatched junction bases: 3. Germline CDR1 is LGHDT and CDR2 is YNNKEL (reference sequence). The CDR3 is 14 amino acids. CDR3 amino acids: CASSRQGENTEAFF. CDR3 DNA sequence: TGTGCCAGCAGCCGGCAGGGGGAGAACACTGAAGCTTTCTTT.

The chain uses TRBV9 and TRBJ1-1; no clear D gene. The V end was cut by 0 bases, the J end by 8 bases, with 14 bases between. Germline CDR1 and CDR2: SGDLS and YYNGEE. The CDR3 consists of 14 residues. The CDR3 DNA sequence: TGTGCCAGCAGCGTAGTTTCCTCGGGTTTGGAAGCTTTCTTT. Translating gives CASSVVSSGLEAFF.

This clonotype was seen a handful of times. This chain uses TRBV3-1 with TRBJ1-5; D gene uncertain. CDR1 is LGHDT, CDR2 YNNKEL, per germline (reference sequence). V lost 1 base and J 6 bases, leaving 22 bases between the germline ends. The CDR3 totals 18 residues. The CDR3 sequence is CASSQAMSPGRSGQPQHF. CDR3 sequence (DNA): TGTGCCAGCAGCCAAGCTATGAGTCCGGGAAGGTCGGGTCAGCCCCAGCATTTT. Supplemented by reference TRBV3-1 and TRBJ1-5, the full variable domain reads DTAVSQTPKYLVTQMGNDKSIKCEQNLGHDTMYWYKQDSKKFLKIMFSYNNKELIINETVPNRFSPKSPDKAHLNLHINSLELGDSAVYFCASSQAMSPGRSGQPQHFGDGTRLSIL.

V usage is TRBV12-3 or TRBV12-4 and J usage is TRBJ2-1; 9 bases fit TRBD2. This CDR3 comprises 15 residues. J lost 5 bases, V lost 6 bases, and 8 bases had no gene match. This CDR3 is CASSPPTSGNNEQFF. Here the CDR3 DNA reads TGTGCCAGCAGCCCCCCGACTAGCGGTAACAATGAGCAGTTCTTC.

In its sample, this clonotype was seen a few times. V and J are TRBV5-1 and TRBJ2-5; no definite D call. The germline V gene has CDR1 SGHRS and CDR2 YFSETQ. The CDR3 is made up of 16 amino acids. The V end lost 0 bases, the J end lost 4 bases, and 16 bases lay between the germline ends. DNA for the CDR3: TGCGCCAGCAGCTTGGCCGTAGGGCAAATCGGAGAGACCCAGTACTTC. It yields the protein CASSLAVGQIGETQYF.

The table lists this clonotype with a few counts. The V gene is TRBV27, the J gene TRBJ1-5, with TRBD1 identical over 7 bases. The J segment lost 5 bases and the V segment lost 3 bases, leaving 7 bases of the junction unmatched. The CDR3 sequence is 15 residues long. Germline V lookup: CDR1 MNHEY, CDR2 SMNVEV (reference sequence). DNA for the CDR3: TGTGCCAGCAGTTTGAAGGGACAGAGGTATCAGCCCCAGCATTTT. Protein: CASSLKGQRYQPQHF.

This clonotype came up a few times. The rearrangement joins TRBV12-5 to TRBJ2-7; perhaps TRBD1 as D (6 bases). The CDR3 totals 12 residues. Deletions cut 5 bases from V and 5 bases from J, with 10 bases between. The germline V gene encodes CDR1 LGHNT and CDR2 FRNRAP. The CDR3 DNA is TGTGCTAGTGGTGAACAGGGAAACGAGCAGTACTTC. As protein: CASGEQGNEQYF.

This clonotype was counted a single time. The chain is built from TRBV7-8 and TRBJ2-1; a possible D gene is TRBD2 (6 bases). V was cut by 4 bases and J by 6 bases, with 13 bases left in between. The CDR3 extends over 14 amino acids. The V gene's germline CDR1 is SGHVS and CDR2 FQNEAQ. CDR3 sequence reads: CASSSTGLANEQFF. CDR3 bases: TGTGCCAGCAGCTCAACGGGACTGGCCAATGAGCAGTTCTTC.

The chain carries TRBV5-6 and TRBJ2-5; 13 bases fit TRBD2. After removal of 3 bases from V and 2 bases from J, the junction contained 4 bases not matched to a gene. CDR1 and CDR2 (germline): SGHDT, YYEEEE. The CDR3 runs 16 residues. CDR3 sequence reads: CASSYGTSGMQETQYF. CDR3 DNA: TGTGCCAGCAGCTACGGGACTAGCGGGATGCAAGAGACCCAGTACTTC.

The rearrangement joins TRBV29-1 to TRBJ2-3; 11 nucleotides line up with TRBD2. The germline CDR1 and CDR2 sequences are SQVTM and ANQGSEA. V was pared by 5 bases and J by 0 bases, with 13 bases of the junction left unmatched. The CDR3 spans 18 residues. CDR3 nucleotide sequence: TGCAGCGTTTCCGGGACTAGCGGAGGGGGCCCCAGCACAGATACGCAGTATTTT. The encoded protein is CSVSGTSGGGPSTDTQYF.

This clonotype was counted a few times. The chain employs TRBV2 and TRBJ2-3, with 10 bases fitting TRBD2. The V gene end was trimmed by 7 bases and the J gene end by 5 bases; junction bases not matched to a gene: 6. The CDR3 spans 14 residues. Per the germline V gene, CDR1 is SNHLY and CDR2 is FYNNEI. CDR3 nucleotides: TGTGCCAGCAAGAGGACTAGCGGTGTAGATACGCAGTATTTT. Translated: CASKRTSGVDTQYF.

The chain is built from TRBV28 and TRBJ1-5, with 8 bases matching TRBD1. This CDR3 has 15 residues. V trimming: 6 bases; J trimming: 7 bases; junction bases outside the gene matches: 11. Germline V CDR1 and CDR2: MDHEN, SYDVKM. CDR3 bases: TGTGCCAGCAGGGCCGGACAGGGCTTGGGACAGCCCCAGCATTTT. Translating it yields CASRAGQGLGQPQHF.

This clonotype showed up just a few times. This sequence joins TRBV9 and TRBJ1-4; perhaps TRBD1 as D (6 bases). There are 13 residues in the CDR3. The V gene lost 4 bases and the J gene lost 8 bases, with 12 bases spanning the gap. Germline CDR1 and CDR2: SGDLS and YYNGEE. DNA of the CDR3: TGTGCCAGCAGCCCCGGGGGCGGCGAAAAACTGTTTTTT. Its translation is CASSPGGGEKLFF.

V is TRBV5-1 and J is TRBJ1-1; D gene uncertain. The CDR3 has 14 amino acids. V lost 3 bases, J lost 1 base, and 10 bases lay in between. CDR1 is SGHRS and CDR2 is YFSETQ in the germline V gene. The CDR3: CASSSLTENTEAFF. Written as DNA, the CDR3 is TGCGCCAGCAGCTCCCTTACGGAGAACACTGAAGCTTTCTTT.

The sample holds a few counts of this clonotype. The J gene is TRBJ2-5, the V gene TRBV7-8, with D possibly matching TRBD2 (6 bases). V shed 2 bases and J shed 5 bases, with 15 bases lying between them. Germline V CDR1 and CDR2: SGHVS, FQNEAQ. The CDR3 has 15 amino acids. The CDR3: CASSLNPWAGETQYF. CDR3 nucleotide sequence: TGTGCCAGCAGCTTAAACCCTTGGGCGGGGGAGACCCAGTACTTC. Full variable domain (missing parts from reference TRBV7-8 and TRBJ2-5): GAGVSQSPRYKVAKRGQDVALRCDPISGHVSLFWYQQALGQGPEFLTYFQNEAQLDKSGLPSDRFFAERPEGSVSTLKIQRTQQEDSAVYLCASSLNPWAGETQYFGPGTRLLVL.

The chain recombines TRBV4-1 with TRBJ1-1; D is uncertain. Germline V gene lookup returns CDR1 MGHRA and CDR2 YSYEKL. CDR3 length: 15 amino acids. V gave up 0 bases and J gave up 11 bases, with 19 bases separating them. As DNA, the CDR3 is TGCGCCAGCAGCCAAGATAGGCAGTTGGAGCACGAGGCTTTCTTT. Its translation is CASSQDRQLEHEAFF.

The chain carries TRBV7-9 and TRBJ2-5; TRBD1 aligns across 8 bases. The CDR3 runs to 16 residues. The germline V gene encodes CDR1 SEHNR and CDR2 FQNEAQ (reference sequence). With 5 bases clipped from V and 3 bases from J, the junction kept 11 bases outside the gene matches. The CDR3 here is CASSPRGQGQEETQYF. The CDR3 DNA reads TGTGCCAGCAGCCCGAGGGGTCAGGGACAGGAAGAGACCCAGTACTTC.

The chain combines TRBV19 with TRBJ1-2; no reliable D call. This CDR3 region has 14 residues. Germline values: CDR1 LNHDA, CDR2 SQIVND (reference sequence). Trimming stripped 0 bases from V and 10 bases from J, with 15 bases between. The CDR3 nucleotides read TGTGCCAGTAGTATAGATCCCCTTGGACTGGCCTACACCTTC. It is translated as CASSIDPLGLAYTF.

The V gene is TRBV12-3 or TRBV12-4, the J gene TRBJ1-2; no definite D call. V shed 2 bases and J shed 8 bases, with 9 bases lying between them. This CDR3 has 12 residues. CDR3 DNA: TGTGCCAGCAGTTTATACAGCCTAGGCTACACCTTC. Translating it yields CASSLYSLGYTF.

This chain links TRBV20-1 with TRBJ1-2; D not resolved. The V end lost 3 bases, the J end lost 8 bases, and 19 bases lay between the germline ends. Germline assignment: CDR1 DFQATT and CDR2 SNEGSKA (reference sequence). There are 14 residues in the CDR3. The CDR3 protein is CSASTEAVGSGYTF. CDR3 bases: TGCAGTGCTAGTACTGAGGCCGTGGGCTCCGGCTACACCTTC.

This clonotype was counted a few times. The CDR3: CASSSEVWGIETQYF. CDR3 bases: TGTGCCAGCAGTTCCGAGGTTTGGGGGATTGAGACCCAGTACTTC. The rearrangement uses TRBV12-3 or TRBV12-4 and TRBJ2-5; D may be TRBD1 or TRBD2 (5 bases each). The length of the CDR3 is 15 residues. Trimming pared 4 bases from V and 5 bases from J, leaving 17 bases between.

This clonotype has only a few counts. The chain uses TRBV11-2 and TRBJ2-5; 8 nucleotides line up with TRBD2. Germline CDR1 and CDR2: SGHAT and FQNNGV. This CDR3 comprises 17 residues. V lost 2 bases and J lost 4; bases outside the gene matches: 12. CDR3 bases: TGTGCCAGCAGCTTAACAACGGGGGGGCTTTTAGGAGAGACCCAGTACTTC. Translated: CASSLTTGGLLGETQYF.

The chain combines TRBV29-1 with TRBJ2-5, with a tentative D call TRBD2 (7 bases). The CDR3 runs 13 residues. Germline V gives CDR1 SQVTM, CDR2 ANQGSEA. V dropped 4 bases and J dropped 3 bases, with 12 bases sitting between them. The DNA of the CDR3 is TGCAGCGTTGCCAGGGGAGGGGAAGAGACCCAGTACTTC. Residues: CSVARGGEETQYF.